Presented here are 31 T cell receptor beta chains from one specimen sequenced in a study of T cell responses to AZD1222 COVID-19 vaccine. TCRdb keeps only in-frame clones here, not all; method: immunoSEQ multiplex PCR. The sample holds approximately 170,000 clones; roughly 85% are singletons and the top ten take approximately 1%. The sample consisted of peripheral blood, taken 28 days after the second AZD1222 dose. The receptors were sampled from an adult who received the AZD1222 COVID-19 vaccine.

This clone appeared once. As DNA, the CDR3 is TGTGCCAGCAGCCAAGAAAGGGGCGGGACATTGGTTTTCTTT. Translation gives CASSQERGGTLVFF. This chain uses TRBV4-2 with TRBJ1-1; perhaps TRBD1 as D (6 bases). The V gene's germline CDR1 is LGHNA and CDR2 YNFKEQ. V dropped 0 bases and J dropped 13 bases, with 18 bases sitting between them. The CDR3 runs 14 residues.

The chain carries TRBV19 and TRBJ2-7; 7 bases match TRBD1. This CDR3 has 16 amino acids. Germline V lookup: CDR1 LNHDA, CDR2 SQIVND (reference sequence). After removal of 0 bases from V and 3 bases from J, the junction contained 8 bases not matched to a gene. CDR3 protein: CASSIDPATGDYEQYF. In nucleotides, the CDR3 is TGTGCCAGTAGTATAGATCCCGCCACAGGGGACTACGAGCAGTACTTC.

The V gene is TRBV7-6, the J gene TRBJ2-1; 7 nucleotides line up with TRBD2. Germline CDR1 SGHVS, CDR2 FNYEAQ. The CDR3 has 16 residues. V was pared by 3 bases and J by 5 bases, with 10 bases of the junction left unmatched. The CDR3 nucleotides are TGTGCCAGCAGCTTTGCGGGGGTGCAGGGAAACAATGAGCAGTTCTTC. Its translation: CASSFAGVQGNNEQFF.

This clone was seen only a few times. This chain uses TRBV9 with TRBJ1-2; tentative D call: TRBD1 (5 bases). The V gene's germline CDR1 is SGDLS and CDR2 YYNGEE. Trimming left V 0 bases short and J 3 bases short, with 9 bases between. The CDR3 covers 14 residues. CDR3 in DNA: TGTGCCAGCAGCGTAGTGCAGGGAGACTATGGCTACACCTTC. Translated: CASSVVQGDYGYTF.

The CDR3 sequence is CASADRAGGELFF. The CDR3 DNA follows: TGCGCCAGCGCGGACAGGGCAGGCGGGGAGCTGTTTTTT. This sequence joins TRBV5-1 and TRBJ2-2; TRBD1 agrees at 8 bases. J lost 7 bases, V lost 7 bases, and 6 bases had no gene match. This CDR3 has 13 amino acids. Germline CDR1 is SGHRS and CDR2 is YFSETQ.

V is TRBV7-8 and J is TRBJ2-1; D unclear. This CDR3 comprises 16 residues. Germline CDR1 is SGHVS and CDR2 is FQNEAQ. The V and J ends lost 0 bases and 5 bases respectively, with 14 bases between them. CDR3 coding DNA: TGTGCCAGCAGCTTAGCGTGGCTATCCTCGAACAATGAGCAGTTCTTC. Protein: CASSLAWLSSNNEQFF.

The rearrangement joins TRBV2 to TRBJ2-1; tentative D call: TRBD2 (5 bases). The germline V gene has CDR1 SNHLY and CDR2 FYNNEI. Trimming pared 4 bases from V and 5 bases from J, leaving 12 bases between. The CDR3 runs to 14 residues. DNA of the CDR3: TGTGCCAGCAGTGTTTGGAGAGCGGACAATGAGCAGTTCTTC. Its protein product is CASSVWRADNEQFF.

The chain's CDR3 is CASSQEGGAGQPQHF. The CDR3 DNA is TGCGCCAGCAGCCAAGAAGGAGGGGCCGGTCAGCCCCAGCATTTT. The gene calls are TRBV4-1 and TRBJ1-5, with D tentatively TRBD1 (5 bases). There are 15 residues in the CDR3. The V end was cut by 0 bases, the J end by 6 bases, with 12 bases between. Per the germline V gene, CDR1 is MGHRA and CDR2 is YSYEKL.

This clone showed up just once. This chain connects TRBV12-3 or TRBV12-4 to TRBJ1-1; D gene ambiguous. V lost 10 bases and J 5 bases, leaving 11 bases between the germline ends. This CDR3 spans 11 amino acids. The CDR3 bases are TGTGCCACTAATTTCGTTACTGAAGCTTTCTTT. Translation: CATNFVTEAFF.

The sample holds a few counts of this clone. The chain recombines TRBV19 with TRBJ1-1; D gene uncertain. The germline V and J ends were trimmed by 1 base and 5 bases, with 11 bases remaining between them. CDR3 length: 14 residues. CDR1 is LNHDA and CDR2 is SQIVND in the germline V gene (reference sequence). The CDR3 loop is CASSIVEGLTEAFF. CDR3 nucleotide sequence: TGTGCCAGTAGTATAGTAGAGGGTTTAACTGAAGCTTTCTTT. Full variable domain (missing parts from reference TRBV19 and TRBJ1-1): DGGITQSPKYLFRKEGQNVTLSCEQNLNHDAMYWYRQDPGQGLRLIYYSQIVNDFQKGDIAEGYSVSREKKESFPLTVTSAQKNPTAFYLCASSIVEGLTEAFFGQGTRLTVV.

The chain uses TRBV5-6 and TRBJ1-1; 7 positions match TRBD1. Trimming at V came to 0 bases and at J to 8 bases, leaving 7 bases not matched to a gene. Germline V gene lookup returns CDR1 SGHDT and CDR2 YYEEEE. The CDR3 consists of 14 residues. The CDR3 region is CASSLDRGGLEAFF. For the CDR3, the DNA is TGTGCCAGCAGCTTGGACAGGGGTGGTTTGGAAGCTTTCTTT.

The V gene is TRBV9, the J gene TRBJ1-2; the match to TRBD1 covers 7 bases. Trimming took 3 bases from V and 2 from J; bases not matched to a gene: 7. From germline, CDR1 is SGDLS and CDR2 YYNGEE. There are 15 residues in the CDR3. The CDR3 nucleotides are TGTGCCAGCAGCGCCCTTGCGACAGGGAACTATGGCTACACCTTC. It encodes CASSALATGNYGYTF.

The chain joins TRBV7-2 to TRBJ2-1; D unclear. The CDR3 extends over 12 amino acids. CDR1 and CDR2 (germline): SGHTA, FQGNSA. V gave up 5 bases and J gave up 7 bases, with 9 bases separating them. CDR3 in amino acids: CASSHLANEQFF. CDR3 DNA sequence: TGTGCCAGCAGCCACCTGGCAAATGAGCAGTTCTTC.

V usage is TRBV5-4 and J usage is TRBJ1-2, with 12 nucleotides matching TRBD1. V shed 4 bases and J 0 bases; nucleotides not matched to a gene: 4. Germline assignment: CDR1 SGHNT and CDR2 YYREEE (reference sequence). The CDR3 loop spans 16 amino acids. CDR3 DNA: TGTGCCAGCAGCCCGGGACAGGGGGCCGCTAACTATGGCTACACCTTC. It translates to CASSPGQGAANYGYTF.

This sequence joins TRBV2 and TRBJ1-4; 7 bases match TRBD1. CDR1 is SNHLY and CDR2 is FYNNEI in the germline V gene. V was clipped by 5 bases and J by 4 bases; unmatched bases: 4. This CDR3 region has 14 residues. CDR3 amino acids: CASSTRDSNEKLFF. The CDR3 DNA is TGTGCCAGCAGTACGAGGGACAGTAATGAAAAACTGTTTTTT.

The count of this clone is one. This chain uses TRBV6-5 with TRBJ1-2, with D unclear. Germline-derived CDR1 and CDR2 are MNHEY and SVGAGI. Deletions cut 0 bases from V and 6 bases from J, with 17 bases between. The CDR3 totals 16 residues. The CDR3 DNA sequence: TGTGCCAGCAGTTACTCGTCCCGAACACAGTGGGATGGCTACACCTTC. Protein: CASSYSSRTQWDGYTF.

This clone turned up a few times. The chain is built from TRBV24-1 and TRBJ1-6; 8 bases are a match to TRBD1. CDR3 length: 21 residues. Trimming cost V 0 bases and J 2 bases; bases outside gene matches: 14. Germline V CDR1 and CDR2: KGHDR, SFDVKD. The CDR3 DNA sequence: TGTGCCACCAGTGATTTGTCGGGATTTGACAGGGGAAGGGCCTATAATTCACCCCTCCACTTT. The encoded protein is CATSDLSGFDRGRAYNSPLHF.

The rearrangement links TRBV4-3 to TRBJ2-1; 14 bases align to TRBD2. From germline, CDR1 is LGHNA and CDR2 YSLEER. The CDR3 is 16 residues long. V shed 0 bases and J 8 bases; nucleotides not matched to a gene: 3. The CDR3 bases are TGCGCCAGCAGCCAAGAGGGGACTAGCGGGGGCCATGAGCAGTTCTTC. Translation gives CASSQEGTSGGHEQFF.

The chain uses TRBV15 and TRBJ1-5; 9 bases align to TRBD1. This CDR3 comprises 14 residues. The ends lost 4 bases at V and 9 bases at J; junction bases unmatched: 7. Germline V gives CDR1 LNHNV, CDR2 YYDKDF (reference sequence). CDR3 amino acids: CATSTGQGHPPQHF. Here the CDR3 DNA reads TGTGCCACCAGCACGGGACAGGGACATCCGCCCCAGCATTTT.

The chain's CDR3 is CASSRGASGGQETQYF. CDR3 nucleotides: TGCGCCAGCAGCCGGGGAGCTAGCGGGGGCCAAGAGACCCAGTACTTC. The J gene is TRBJ2-5, the V gene TRBV5-1; 10 nucleotides match TRBD2. The CDR3 runs to 16 residues. CDR1 SGHRS and CDR2 YFSETQ come from the germline V gene. Trimming took 4 bases from V and 1 from J; bases not matched to a gene: 7.

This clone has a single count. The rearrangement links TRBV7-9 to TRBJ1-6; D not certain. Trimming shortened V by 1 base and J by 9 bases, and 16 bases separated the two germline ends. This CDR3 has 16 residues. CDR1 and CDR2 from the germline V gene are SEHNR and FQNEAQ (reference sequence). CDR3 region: CASSLVAVTSGSPLHF. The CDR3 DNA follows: TGTGCCAGCAGCTTAGTTGCGGTGACCTCGGGTTCACCCCTCCACTTT. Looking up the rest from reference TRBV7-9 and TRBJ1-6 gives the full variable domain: DTGVSQNPRHKITKRGQNVTFRCDPISEHNRLYWYRQTLGQGPEFLTYFQNEAQLEKSRLLSDRFSAERPKGSFSTLEIQRTEQGDSAMYLCASSLVAVTSGSPLHFGNGTRLTVT.

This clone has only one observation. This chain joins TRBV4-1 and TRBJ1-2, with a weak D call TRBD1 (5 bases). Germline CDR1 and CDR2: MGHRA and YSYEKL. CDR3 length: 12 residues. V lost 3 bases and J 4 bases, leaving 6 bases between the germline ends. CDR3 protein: CASSHGTYGYTF. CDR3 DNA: TGCGCCAGCAGCCACGGGACCTATGGCTACACCTTC.

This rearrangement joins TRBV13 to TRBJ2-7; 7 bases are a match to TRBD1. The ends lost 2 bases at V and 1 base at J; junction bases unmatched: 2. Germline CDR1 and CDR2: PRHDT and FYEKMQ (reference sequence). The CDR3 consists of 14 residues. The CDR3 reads CASSLRDSSYEQYF. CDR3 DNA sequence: TGTGCCAGCAGCTTACGGGACAGTTCCTACGAGCAGTACTTC.

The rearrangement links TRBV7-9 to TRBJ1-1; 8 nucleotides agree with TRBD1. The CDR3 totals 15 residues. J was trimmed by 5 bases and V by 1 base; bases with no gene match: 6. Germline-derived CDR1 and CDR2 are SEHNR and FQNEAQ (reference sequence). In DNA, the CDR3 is TGTGCCAGCAGCTTAGGACAGGGGTTGGTGACTGAAGCTTTCTTT. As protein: CASSLGQGLVTEAFF.

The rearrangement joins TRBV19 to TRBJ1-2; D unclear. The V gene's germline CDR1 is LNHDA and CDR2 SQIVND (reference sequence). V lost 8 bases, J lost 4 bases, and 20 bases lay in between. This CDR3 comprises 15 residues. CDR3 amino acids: CASELAWEQGYGYTF. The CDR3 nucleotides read TGTGCCAGTGAGCTTGCCTGGGAGCAAGGCTATGGCTACACCTTC.

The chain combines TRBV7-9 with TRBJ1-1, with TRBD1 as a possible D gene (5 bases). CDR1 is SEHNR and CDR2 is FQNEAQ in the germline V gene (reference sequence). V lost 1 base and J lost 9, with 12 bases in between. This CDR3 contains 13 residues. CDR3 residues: CASSLEGTGQAFF. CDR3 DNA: TGTGCCAGCAGCTTAGAGGGTACAGGCCAAGCTTTCTTT.

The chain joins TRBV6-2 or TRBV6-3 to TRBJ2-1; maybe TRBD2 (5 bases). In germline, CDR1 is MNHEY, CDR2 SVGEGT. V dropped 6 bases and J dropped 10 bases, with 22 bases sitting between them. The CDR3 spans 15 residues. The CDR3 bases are TGTGCCAGCAGCCCCCCCGGACTGCAAATGGACGAGCAGTTCTTC. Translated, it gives CASSPPGLQMDEQFF.

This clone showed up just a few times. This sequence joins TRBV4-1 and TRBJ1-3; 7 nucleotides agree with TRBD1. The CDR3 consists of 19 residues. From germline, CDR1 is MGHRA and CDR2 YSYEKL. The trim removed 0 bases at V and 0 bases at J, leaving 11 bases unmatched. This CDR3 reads CASSQDAGKGAFSGNTIYF. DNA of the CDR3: TGCGCCAGCAGCCAAGATGCCGGCAAGGGGGCCTTCTCTGGAAACACCATATATTTT.

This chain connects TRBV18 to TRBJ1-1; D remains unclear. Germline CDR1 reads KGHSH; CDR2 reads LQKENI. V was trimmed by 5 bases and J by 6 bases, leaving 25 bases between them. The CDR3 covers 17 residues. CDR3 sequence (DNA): TGTGCCAGCTCAACAAGGCGTATGCAGGTCCCCGAACCTGAAGCTTTCTTT. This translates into CASSTRRMQVPEPEAFF.

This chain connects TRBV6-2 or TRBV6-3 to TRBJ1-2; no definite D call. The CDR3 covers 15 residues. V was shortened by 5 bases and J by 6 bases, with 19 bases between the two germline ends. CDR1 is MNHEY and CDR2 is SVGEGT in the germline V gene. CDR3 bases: TGTGCCAGCAGTGCCCGCCTCGGAACGGGTCATGGCTACACCTTC. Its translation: CASSARLGTGHGYTF.

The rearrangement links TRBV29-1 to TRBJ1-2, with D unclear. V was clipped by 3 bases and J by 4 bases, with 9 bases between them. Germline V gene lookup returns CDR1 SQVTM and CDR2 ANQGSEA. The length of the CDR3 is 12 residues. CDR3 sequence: CSVDRTIYGYTF. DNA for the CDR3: TGCAGCGTTGACAGAACGATCTATGGCTACACCTTC. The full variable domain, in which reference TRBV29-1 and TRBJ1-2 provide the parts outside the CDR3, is SAVISQKPSRDICQRGTSLTIQCQVDSQVTMMFWYRQQPGQSLTLIATANQGSEATYESGFVIDKFPISRPNLTFSTLTVSNMSPEDSSIYLCSVDRTIYGYTFGSGTRLTVV.